Listed below are T cell receptor beta chains from one sample, sequenced in a study of cytomegalovirus exposure and HLA in healthy donors. Profiled with immunoSEQ multiplex PCR; TCRdb holds only in-frame clones, not every one. The sample shows 210,000 or so clones, about 77% of them seen only once. Source material: PBMCs. Source of these receptors: a boy aged 5-17 years in good health and CMV-seronegative. Both conserved end residues are part of each CDR3. D genes are given only for firm matches.

j_gene | d_gene | v_gene | CDR3nt | CDR3aa
TRBJ2-2 | TRBD1 | TRBV19 | TGTGCCAGTAGCTTTAACAGGGGGTACACCGGGGAGCTGTTTTTT | CASSFNRGYTGELFF
TRBJ2-1 | TRBD2 | TRBV30 | TGTGCCTGGACCGGGACTAGCAGGCCAAGGGGTGAGCAGTTCTTC | CAWTGTSRPRGEQFF
TRBJ2-5 | TRBD1 | TRBV7-2 | TGTGCCAGCAGCTTAATAAGGGGTCGGGACAGGGCTTTAGAGACCCAGTACTTC | CASSLIRGRDRALETQYF
TRBJ1-5 | NA | TRBV5-8 | TGTGCCAGCAGCTTGGTCCGAGGACTCAATCAGCCCCAGCATTTT | CASSLVRGLNQPQHF
TRBJ1-4 | TRBD1 | TRBV7-9 | TGTGCCAGCAGCCACCGGGACAGGGGGCGAGAACTGTTTTTT | CASSHRDRGRELFF
TRBJ2-7 | NA | TRBV10-2 | TGCGCCAGCAGTGAGCAGGGGAGTGGGAACGAGCAGTACTTC | CASSEQGSGNEQYF
TRBJ1-4 | NA | TRBV21-1 | TGTGCCAGCAGCAAGACACGTACAACTAATGAAAAACTGTTTTTT | CASSKTRTTNEKLFF
TRBJ1-1 | TRBD1 | TRBV29-1 | TGCAGCGTTTTACGACAGGGGGCGACTGAAGCTTTCTTT | CSVLRQGATEAFF
TRBJ2-1 | TRBD2 | TRBV11-3 | TGTGCCAGCAGCTTACTTTCCGGTAGCGGGAGGGGAAATGGGCAGTTCTTC | CASSLLSGSGRGNGQFF
TRBJ2-3 | NA | TRBV10-3 | TGTGCCATCAGTGAGTCGGACTTCAAGCGGTATTTT | CAISESDFKRYF